Included here is one T cell receptor (beta chain) sequence, with context. Treatment: 15 Gy SBRT to primary tumor, nephrectomy 4 weeks later. This record belongs to a study of radiation and T cells in renal cell carcinoma. Deletions cut 8 bases from V and 5 bases from J, with 10 bases between. The germline gives CDR1 MNHNY, CDR2 SVGAGI (reference sequence). The length of the CDR3 is 13 residues. Profiling relied on immunoSEQ multiplex PCR, and the TCRdb table lists in-frame clones only, not all of them. The sample includes around 16,000 clones, roughly 64% of them seen just once. The sequence derives from a woman in her 70s with renal cell carcinoma. The chain links TRBV6-6 to TRBJ1-6; D ambiguous. The sequenced sample was tumor tissue, obtained from a patient whose treatment included radiotherapy and nephrectomy. The CDR3 protein is CASGLSDNSPLHF. CDR3 sequence (DNA): TGTGCCAGCGGGCTCAGTGATAATTCACCCCTCCACTTT.